This T cell receptor (beta chain) was obtained from a study of beta chain features in type 1 diabetes (dated by TCRdb to the late 2010s). Regarding the complete study: Mean age, gender distribution, total cell number and subset yield did not differ between patients and healthy donors. Whereas all 30 or so donors provided naive and central memory subsets, regulatory and stem cell-like memory subsets were isolated from just 8 patients and about 8 healthy donors. The study compared TCRB repertoires of sorted circulating CD4+ T cell subsets between recently diagnosed type 1 diabetes patients and matched healthy donors. A total of some 100,000,000 sorted cells were examined across all samples, and the number of cells per subset was strongly correlated with RNA yield.

From each donor, a single peripheral blood sample of approximately 120 mL on average was drawn into heparinised tubes. Using a panel that included CD45RO, CCR7, CD25, CD127, CD95 and CD27, naive, central memory, regulatory and stem cell-like memory CD4+ T cells were sorted on a BD FACSAria II. Every sorted population had a purity above 95%. PBMCs were isolated immediately by Lymphoprep density gradient centrifugation and stained directly without culture. So that batch effects would be minimized, each experiment stained and sorted samples in pairs, pairing one healthy donor with one patient. CDR3 length: 14 amino acids, cysteine to phenylalanine. Only CDR3 DNA is held: 42 bases, read in frame from base 1. The V end loses 8 bases and the J end loses 3 bases, and a stretch of 14 bases separates them. CDR1 and CDR2 are read off the germline V gene as ENHRY and SYGVKD. The study at large found these results: The naive, central memory and regulatory TCRB repertoires appeared to resemble one another more closely among patients than among healthy donors. A moderate but significant shortening of TCRB CDR3 length was observed in type 1 diabetes patients in all four CD4+ subsets. Because small numbers of individuals were included in the HLA sub-analyses, any influence of HLA type on TCRB rearrangement was left unresolved. At VDJ recombination sites, patients with type 1 diabetes made fewer insertions and deleted more nucleotides, a pattern implying thymic rearrangement abnormalities. Because cDNA rather than genomic DNA was sequenced, highly expressing activated cells could have been over-represented, although no difference in activation and CD3 levels was found between groups. Shorter templates might be favored by PCR, yet because patient and control samples were amplified and corrected together, any such skew would affect both groups equally.

The High Capacity cDNA Reverse Transcription Kit was used to reverse transcribe all of the isolated RNA, meaning that expressed TCRB transcripts were what got sequenced. Naive, central memory and regulatory T cell samples underwent deep immunoSEQ sequencing, averaging around 3.7 million total reads per sample. Sorted cells were lysed in RLT buffer and RNA was extracted with DNase-treated RNeasy Micro or Mini kits, depending on cell number. Each cell subset was processed separately to prevent cross-contamination, with patient and healthy donor samples processed together. TCRB sequences were amplified from cDNA with the immunoSEQ multiplex PCR, producing 87-bp fragments spanning the CDR3 region. Sequencing of the amplicons was performed on the Illumina HiSeq platform. In the paper's pipeline: Synthetic template baselines were used to correct PCR bias computationally, reads within Hamming distance 2 were collapsed, and singletons that could not be merged were discarded. Reads were aligned to IMGT to assign V, D and J genes, CDR3 length, and insertions or deletions at six rearrangement sites. Within each subset, clonotype counts were normalized to sorted cell number, and only after that were true diversity and Gini coefficients computed with the tcR R package. The overlap coefficient, calculated on TCRB nucleotide sequences, was used to measure repertoire sharing. As a proxy for the pre-selection repertoire, out-of-frame TCRB sequences from naive cells were analyzed. TCRdb obtained this table from immuneACCESS and retained in-frame rearrangements with V and J assigned. These tables miss some clones; where compared with another copy, unresolved V genes account for less than half of the shortfall, and the remainder is unexplained. The V and J calls and clone size were taken over from that table, and D and trimming were inferred from the DNA. The table for this sample lists hundreds of thousands of clones; 11% to 15% of them were counted only once. Clones ranked in the top ten supply 0.035% to 0.045% of the sample.

There are a few counts of this clone. Its antigen remains unidentified. The sample holds no much larger clone one base away, and base qualities are not on file. The chain is made from TRBV10-3 and TRBJ1-3; a confident D gene designation cannot be given. The TCR sequence derives from a man younger than 35 with type 1 diabetes. Source material: naive CD4+ T cells from blood. The sample's cell subset or site, from its label and the paper: true naive CD4+ T cells. The CDR3: CAISLTTGGNTIYF. The nucleotide sequence is TGTGCCATCTCCCTGACAACGGGTGGAAACACCATATATTTT.